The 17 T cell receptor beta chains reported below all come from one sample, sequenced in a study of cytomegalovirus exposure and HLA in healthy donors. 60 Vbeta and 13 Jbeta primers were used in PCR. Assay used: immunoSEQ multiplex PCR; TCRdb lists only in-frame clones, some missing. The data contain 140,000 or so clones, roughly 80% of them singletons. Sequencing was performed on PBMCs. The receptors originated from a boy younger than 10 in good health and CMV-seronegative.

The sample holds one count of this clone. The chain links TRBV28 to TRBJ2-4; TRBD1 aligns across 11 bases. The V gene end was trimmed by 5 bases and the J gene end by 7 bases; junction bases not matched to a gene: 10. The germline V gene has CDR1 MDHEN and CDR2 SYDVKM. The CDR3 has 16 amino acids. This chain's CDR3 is CASSMPRDRGWNIQYF. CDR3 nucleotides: TGTGCCAGCAGTATGCCCCGGGACAGGGGGTGGAACATTCAGTACTTC.

The CDR3 loop reads CASSLATYNEQFF. The CDR3 nucleotides are TGTGCCAGCAGCTTAGCTACCTACAATGAGCAGTTCTTC. The genes are TRBV7-2 and TRBJ2-1, with D hard to call. The ends were cut back, 0 bases at V and 2 bases at J, with 2 bases in the middle. CDR3 length: 13 amino acids. Per germline, CDR1 SGHTA and CDR2 FQGNSA.

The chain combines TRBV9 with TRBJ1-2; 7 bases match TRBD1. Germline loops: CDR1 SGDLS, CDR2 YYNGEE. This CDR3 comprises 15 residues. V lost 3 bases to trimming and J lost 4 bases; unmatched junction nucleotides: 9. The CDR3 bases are TGTGCCAGCAGCGGGAAACCGGGACAGAGCTATGGCTACACCTTC. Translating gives CASSGKPGQSYGYTF.

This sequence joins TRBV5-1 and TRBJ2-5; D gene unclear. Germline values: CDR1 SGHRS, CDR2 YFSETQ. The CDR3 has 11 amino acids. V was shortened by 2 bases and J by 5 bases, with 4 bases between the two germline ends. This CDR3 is CASSFGETQYF. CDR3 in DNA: TGCGCCAGCAGCTTCGGGGAGACCCAGTACTTC.

The CDR3 region is CASSTQGRYEQYF. The DNA for the CDR3 is TGTGCCAGTAGTACACAGGGTCGGTACGAGCAGTACTTC. The chain employs TRBV19 and TRBJ2-7; maybe TRBD1 (6 bases). Germline CDR1 and CDR2: LNHDA and SQIVND (reference sequence). Between the trimmed V and J ends, which lost 4 bases and 4 bases, there was a span of 11 bases. This CDR3 comprises 13 residues.

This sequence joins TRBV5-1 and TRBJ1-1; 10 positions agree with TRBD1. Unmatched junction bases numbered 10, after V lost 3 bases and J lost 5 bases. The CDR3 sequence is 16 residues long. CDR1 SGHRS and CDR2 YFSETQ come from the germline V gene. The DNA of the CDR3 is TGCGCCAGCAGCTACCAATACGGGACAGGGGATACTGAAGCTTTCTTT. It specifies CASSYQYGTGDTEAFF.

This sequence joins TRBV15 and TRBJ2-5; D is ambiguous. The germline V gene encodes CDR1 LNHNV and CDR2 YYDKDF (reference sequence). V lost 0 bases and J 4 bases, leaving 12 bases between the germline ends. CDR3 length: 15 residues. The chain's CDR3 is CATSRESQFIETQYF. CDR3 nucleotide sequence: TGTGCCACCAGCAGAGAAAGTCAGTTTATAGAGACCCAGTACTTC.

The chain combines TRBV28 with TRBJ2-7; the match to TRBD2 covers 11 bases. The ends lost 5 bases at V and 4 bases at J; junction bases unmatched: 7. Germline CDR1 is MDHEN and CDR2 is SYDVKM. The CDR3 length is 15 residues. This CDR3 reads CASSTLAGGAYEQYF. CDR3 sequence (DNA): TGTGCCAGCAGTACCCTAGCGGGAGGCGCATACGAGCAGTACTTC.

The CDR3 DNA follows: TGTGCCAGCAGCTTATTTGGACTAGCGGGGGAGAATGAGCAGTTCTTC. Its protein is CASSLFGLAGENEQFF. The chain employs TRBV7-2 and TRBJ2-1; 13 nucleotides align to TRBD2. Per germline, CDR1 SGHTA and CDR2 FQGNSA. CDR3 size: 16 residues. The junction had 5 bases not matched to a gene; V was cut back by 2 bases and J by 7 bases.

The CDR3 DNA reads as TGCGCCAGCAGCTTGGTGACTAGCGGGAGAACGAGGGAGCAGTACTTC. This encodes CASSLVTSGRTREQYF. J is TRBJ2-7 and V is TRBV5-1; 12 bases map to TRBD2. The CDR3 covers 16 residues. The V gene's germline CDR1 is SGHRS and CDR2 YFSETQ. V shed 0 bases, J shed 7 bases, and the junction held 8 bases outside the gene matches.

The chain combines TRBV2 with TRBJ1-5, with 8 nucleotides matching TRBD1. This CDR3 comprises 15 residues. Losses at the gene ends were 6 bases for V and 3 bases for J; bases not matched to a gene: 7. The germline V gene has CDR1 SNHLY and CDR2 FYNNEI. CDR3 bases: TGTGCCAGCAGGGGAACAGGGGGTACCAATCAGCCCCAGCATTTT. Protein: CASRGTGGTNQPQHF.

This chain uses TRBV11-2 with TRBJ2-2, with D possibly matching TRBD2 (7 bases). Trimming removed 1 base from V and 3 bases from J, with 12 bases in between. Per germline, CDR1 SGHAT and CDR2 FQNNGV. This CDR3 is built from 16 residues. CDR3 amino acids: CASSLGGGGDTGELFF. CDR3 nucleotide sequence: TGTGCCAGCAGCTTAGGTGGAGGGGGGGACACCGGGGAGCTGTTTTTT.

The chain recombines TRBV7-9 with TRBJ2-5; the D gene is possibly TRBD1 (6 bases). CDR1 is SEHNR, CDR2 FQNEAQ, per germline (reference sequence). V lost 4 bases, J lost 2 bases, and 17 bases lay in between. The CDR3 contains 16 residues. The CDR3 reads CASSWGPEGAQETQYF. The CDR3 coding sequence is TGTGCCAGCAGCTGGGGGCCCGAAGGCGCTCAAGAGACCCAGTACTTC.

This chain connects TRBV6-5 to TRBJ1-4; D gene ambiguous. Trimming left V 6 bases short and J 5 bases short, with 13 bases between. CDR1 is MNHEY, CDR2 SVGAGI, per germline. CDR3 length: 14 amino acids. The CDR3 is CASSPPAGNEKLFF. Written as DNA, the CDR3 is TGTGCCAGCAGCCCACCCGCGGGAAATGAAAAACTGTTTTTT.

The CDR3 sequence is CASSLGARPSTDTQYF. DNA of the CDR3: TGTGCCAGCAGTTTAGGAGCGAGACCTAGCACAGATACGCAGTATTTT. This sequence joins TRBV27 and TRBJ2-3; no clear D. The CDR3 is made up of 16 amino acids. CDR1 MNHEY and CDR2 SMNVEV come from the germline V gene (reference sequence). Deletions cut 2 bases from V and 0 bases from J, with 12 bases between.

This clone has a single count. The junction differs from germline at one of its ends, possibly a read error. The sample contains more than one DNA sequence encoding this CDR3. This chain's CDR3 is CASKTENNSPLHF. For the CDR3, the DNA is TGTGCCTCGAAGACGGAGAACAATTCACCCCTCCACTTC. V and J are TRBV2 and TRBJ1-6; D is undetermined. The CDR3 length is 13 residues. Germline CDR1 and CDR2: SNHLY and FYNNEI.

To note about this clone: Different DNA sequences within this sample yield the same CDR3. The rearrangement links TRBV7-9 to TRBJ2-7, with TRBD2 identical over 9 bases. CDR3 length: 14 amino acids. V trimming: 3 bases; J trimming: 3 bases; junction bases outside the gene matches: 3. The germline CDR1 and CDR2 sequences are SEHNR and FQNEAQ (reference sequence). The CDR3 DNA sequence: TGTGCCAGCAGCTTCCCTAGCGGGGACTACGAGCAGTACTTC. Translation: CASSFPSGDYEQYF.